This T cell receptor (beta chain) was recovered during a study of Ad26.COV2.S vaccination and SARS-CoV-2 variants. Study results and caveats: For non-spike TCRs, breadth in vaccine recipients resembled that in placebo recipients.

V shed 2 bases, J shed 1 base, and the junction held 4 bases outside the gene matches. The CDR3 totals 15 residues. CDR1 and CDR2 from the germline V gene are MNHEY and SVGEGT. This table comes from immunoSEQ multiplex PCR, and its TCRdb copy is limited to in-frame clones, with some not included. There are 400,000 to 450,000 clones in the sample; 90% occur only once, and less than 15% lies in the top ten. Treatment of the sample: around 19 received Ad26.COV2.S at low or high dose, single or two shots; several received placebo; per-sample allocation not given. Repertoires come from day 63 after the first vaccine or placebo injection. In its sample, this clone was seen once. What it binds is not known.

The starting material was peripheral blood, obtained in a trial of Ad26.COV2.S vaccine versus placebo. V and J are TRBV6-2 or TRBV6-3 and TRBJ2-5; TRBD2 matches 7 bases. The TCR sequence derives from a person between 18 and 65 years old who received the Ad26.COV2.S COVID-19 vaccine or a placebo. The CDR3 sequence: CASSYGSGPQETQYF. CDR3 sequence (DNA): TGTGCCAGCAGTTACGGTAGCGGGCCCCAAGAGACCCAGTACTTC.